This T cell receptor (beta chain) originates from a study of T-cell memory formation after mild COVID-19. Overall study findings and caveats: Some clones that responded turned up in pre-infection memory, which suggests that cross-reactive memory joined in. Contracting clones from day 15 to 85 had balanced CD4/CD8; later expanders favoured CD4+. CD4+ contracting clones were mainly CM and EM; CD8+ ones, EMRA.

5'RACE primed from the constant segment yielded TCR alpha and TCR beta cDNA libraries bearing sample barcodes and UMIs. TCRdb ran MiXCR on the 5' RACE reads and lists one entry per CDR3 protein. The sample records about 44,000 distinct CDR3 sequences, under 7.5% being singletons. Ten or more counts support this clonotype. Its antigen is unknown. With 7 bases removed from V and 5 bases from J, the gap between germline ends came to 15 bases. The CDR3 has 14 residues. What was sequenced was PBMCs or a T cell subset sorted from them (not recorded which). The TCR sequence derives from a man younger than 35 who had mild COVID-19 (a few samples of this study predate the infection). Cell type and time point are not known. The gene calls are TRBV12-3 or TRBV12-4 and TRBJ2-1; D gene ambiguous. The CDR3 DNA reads TGTGCCAGCACTGTTTTCAACGAGGACAATGAGCAGTTCTTC. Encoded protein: CASTVFNEDNEQFF.